This T cell receptor beta chain stems from a study of shared clonotypes between healthy human individuals. Germline lookup yields CDR1 MNHEY and CDR2 SMNVEV (reference sequence). The CDR3 runs to 16 residues. V was clipped by 6 bases and J by 3 bases; unmatched bases: 14. All of the donors resided in Nashville, Tennessee, and each was a Caucasian adult. Splitting of CD4+ cells produced CD45RA+ naive and CD45RA-negative memory subsets. Sequencing used immunoSEQ multiplex PCR; TCRdb keeps in-frame clones, though not all of them. The table has fewer than 2.5 million clones, 80% to 95% seen once. The clonotype originates from a young man in good health. Some clones in this sample may be carry-over from other donors' samples. This chain connects TRBV27 to TRBJ2-7, with 7 bases matching TRBD2. Sequenced: naive CD4+ T cells from PBMCs. The subset is: CD45RA+ positively selected. Here the CDR3 reads CASRRLGGTPLYEQYF. The CDR3 DNA sequence: TGTGCCAGCAGAAGACTGGGGGGGACCCCCCTCTACGAGCAGTACTTC.